This TCR beta chain was sequenced during a study of beta chain features in type 1 diabetes. Study at large: The study found patients and healthy donors alike in age, gender and cell yields. Study-wide results and limits: Researchers report that Type 1 diabetes patients had moderately but significantly shorter TCRB CDR3s across all four CD4+ subsets. Patients with type 1 diabetes carried fewer insertions and had more deletions at their VDJ junctions.

Reverse transcribing all isolated RNA meant expressed TCRB transcripts were sequenced. The assay was immunoSEQ multiplex PCR, and TCRdb's table has in-frame clones only and misses some. The table lists fewer than 300,000 clones, 11% of them singletons. As concerns this clone: Its cognate antigen is unknown.

Germline values: CDR1 SNHLY, CDR2 FYNNEI. V lost 2 bases and J 0 bases, leaving 8 bases between the germline ends. The CDR3 consists of 15 residues. Averaging approximately 0.11 L, one heparinised blood draw came from each individual donor. Sorted CD4+ subsets: naive, central memory, regulatory, stem cell-like memory (CD45RO/CCR7/CD25/CD127/CD95/CD27 panel). The TCR comes from a man between 25 and 39 years old with type 1 diabetes. Sequenced input: naive CD4+ T cells from blood. The V gene is TRBV2, the J gene TRBJ2-4, with no clear D. The CDR3 here is CASSELGSAKNIQYF. The CDR3 region has the DNA TGTGCCAGCAGTGAATTGGGCTCAGCCAAAAACATTCAGTACTTC.